These 28 T cell receptor beta chains came from one sample sequenced in a study of T cell repertoires in ileal Crohn's disease. TCRdb keeps only in-frame clones here, not all; method: immunoSEQ multiplex PCR. Of roughly 15,000 clones in the sample, less than 90% are singletons; the top ten hold 10%. The sequenced material came from ileal tissue. Receptor source: an adult with Crohn's disease.

The chain has TRBV7-2 and TRBJ2-7; tentatively, D is TRBD1 (7 bases). V dropped 1 base and J dropped 7 bases, with 11 bases sitting between them. The CDR3 contains 13 residues. Looked up from germline, CDR1 is SGHTA and CDR2 is FQGNSA. In nucleotides, the CDR3 is TGTGCCAGCAGCTTAGGGGACAGCGGGGAGCAGTACTTC. Translation: CASSLGDSGEQYF.

This chain links TRBV4-3 with TRBJ1-2; no firm D call. V shed 4 bases and J shed 6 bases, with 18 bases lying between them. Germline CDR1 and CDR2: LGHNA and YSLEER. This CDR3 region has 15 residues. The CDR3 spells CASSRSFEGGNGYTF. In DNA form, the CDR3 reads TGCGCCAGCAGCCGGAGTTTCGAGGGAGGGAATGGCTACACCTTC.

The chain employs TRBV4-1 and TRBJ2-7; tentatively, D is TRBD1 (6 bases). V was clipped by 4 bases and J by 0 bases, with 19 bases between them. The CDR3 is made up of 17 amino acids. CDR1 is MGHRA and CDR2 is YSYEKL in the germline V gene. In nucleotides, the CDR3 is TGCGCCAGCAGCCGGCAGCAGGGGTCCCTGAGCTCCTACGAGCAGTACTTC. This sequence encodes CASSRQQGSLSSYEQYF.

The chain is built from TRBV10-2 and TRBJ1-5, with 9 bases aligning to TRBD1. Germline V CDR1 and CDR2: WSHSY, SAAADI. The CDR3 is made up of 14 amino acids. V shed 5 bases and J 7 bases; nucleotides not matched to a gene: 6. CDR3 sequence: CASSWDREGQPQHF. CDR3 sequence (DNA): TGCGCCAGCAGTTGGGACAGGGAGGGACAGCCCCAGCATTTT.

The chain combines TRBV19 with TRBJ2-5, with 8 bases matching TRBD2. CDR1 and CDR2 (germline): LNHDA, SQIVND (reference sequence). V dropped 5 bases and J dropped 5; count of bases not matched to a gene: 10. This CDR3 region has 15 residues. CDR3 amino acids: CASSLRGGEVETQYF. The CDR3 DNA sequence: TGTGCCAGTAGTCTTCGGGGGGGCGAGGTGGAGACCCAGTACTTC.

J is TRBJ1-5 and V is TRBV30; a weak D match, TRBD1 (6 bases). V lost 7 bases to trimming and J lost 3 bases, with 16 bases between them. The CDR3 is 14 residues long. Germline-derived CDR1 and CDR2 are GTSNPN and SVGIG (reference sequence). In nucleotides, the CDR3 is TGTGCCTTGAAAGGGGGACAACCCAATCAGCCCCAGCATTTT. Residues: CALKGGQPNQPQHF.

V is TRBV4-2 and J is TRBJ2-3; D remains unclear. Trimming removed 1 base from V and 4 bases from J, with 3 bases in between. This CDR3 region has 12 residues. CDR1 is LGHNA and CDR2 is YNFKEQ in the germline V gene. This CDR3 reads CASSQAADTQYF. CDR3 nucleotides: TGTGCCAGCAGCCAAGCCGCAGATACGCAGTATTTT.

This rearrangement joins TRBV29-1 to TRBJ2-1; 8 nucleotides match TRBD1. The CDR3 has 14 amino acids. The germline CDR1 and CDR2 sequences are SQVTM and ANQGSEA. V lost 3 bases to trimming and J lost 4 bases; unmatched junction nucleotides: 5. CDR3 residues: CSVDRDRSYNEQFF. CDR3 bases: TGCAGCGTTGACCGGGACAGGTCGTACAATGAGCAGTTCTTC.

V usage is TRBV19 and J usage is TRBJ1-2; D may be TRBD1 (6 bases). The V end was cut by 3 bases, the J end by 7 bases, with 15 bases between. CDR3 length equals 14 residues. Germline lookup yields CDR1 LNHDA and CDR2 SQIVND (reference sequence). Here the CDR3 reads CASSIPGGAAGYTF. The DNA of the CDR3 is TGTGCCAGTAGTATCCCCGGGGGGGCAGCTGGCTACACCTTC.

The chain employs TRBV11-2 and TRBJ1-5; 7 bases are a match to TRBD1. The CDR3 contains 16 residues. After removal of 0 bases from V and 7 bases from J, the junction contained 9 bases not matched to a gene. Germline V lookup: CDR1 SGHAT, CDR2 FQNNGV. CDR3 residues: CASSLDPTGLGQPQHF. The CDR3 DNA reads TGTGCCAGCAGCTTAGACCCGACAGGGCTGGGACAGCCCCAGCATTTT.

V usage is TRBV13 and J usage is TRBJ2-7; 7 positions agree with TRBD2. V shed 4 bases and J 4 bases; nucleotides not matched to a gene: 7. Germline V gene lookup returns CDR1 PRHDT and CDR2 FYEKMQ (reference sequence). This CDR3 contains 14 residues. CDR3 residues: CASSSWTSKYEQYF. Written as DNA, the CDR3 is TGTGCCAGCAGCTCCTGGACTAGTAAGTACGAGCAGTACTTC. The variable domain in full, completed from reference TRBV13 and TRBJ2-7, reads AAGVIQSPRHLIKEKRETATLKCYPIPRHDTVYWYQQGPGQDPQFLISFYEKMQSDKGSIPDRFSAQQFSDYHSELNMSSLELGDSALYFCASSSWTSKYEQYFGPGTRLTVT.

This chain connects TRBV15 to TRBJ2-3; 10 bases fit TRBD2. The CDR3 covers 17 residues. V shed 0 bases and J 5 bases; nucleotides not matched to a gene: 8. Germline V gene lookup returns CDR1 LNHNV and CDR2 YYDKDF (reference sequence). The DNA of the CDR3 is TGTGCCACCAGCAGAGAGGCTAGCGGGGGAGCCCAAGATACGCAGTATTTT. It encodes CATSREASGGAQDTQYF.

The chain is built from TRBV30 and TRBJ2-7, with a possible D match to TRBD1 (5 bases). This CDR3 region has 14 residues. V lost 0 bases to trimming and J lost 7 bases, with 16 bases between them. The V gene's germline CDR1 is GTSNPN and CDR2 SVGIG (reference sequence). CDR3 sequence reads: CAWSVMVTGAEQYF. CDR3 DNA sequence: TGTGCCTGGAGTGTAATGGTCACTGGGGCGGAGCAGTACTTC.

The rearrangement joins TRBV5-1 to TRBJ2-3; tentative D call: TRBD2 (5 bases). Germline V gives CDR1 SGHRS, CDR2 YFSETQ. The germline V and J ends were trimmed by 4 bases and 6 bases, with 18 bases remaining between them. This CDR3 spans 15 amino acids. For the CDR3, the DNA is TGCGCCAGCAGCCCCCGAGCGGATCCCTCGGATACGCAGTATTTT. It translates to CASSPRADPSDTQYF.

In its sample, this clone was seen a few times. The chain carries TRBV9 and TRBJ2-4; D is uncertain. With 4 bases removed from V and 9 bases from J, the gap between germline ends came to 14 bases. Germline V gene sequence: CDR1 SGDLS, CDR2 YYNGEE. This CDR3 spans 13 amino acids. CDR3 bases: TGTGCCAGCAGCCCCGAGGTCCTAGGCATTCAGTACTTC. Translating it yields CASSPEVLGIQYF. Full variable domain (rest looked up from reference TRBV9 and TRBJ2-4): DSGVTQTPKHLITATGQRVTLRCSPRSGDLSVYWYQQSLDQGLQFLIQYYNGEERAKGNILERFSAQQFPDLHSELNLSSLELGDSALYFCASSPEVLGIQYFGAGTRLSVL.

This chain links TRBV7-3 with TRBJ1-3, with 8 bases lining up with TRBD1. The CDR3 runs to 16 residues. Germline V gives CDR1 SGHTA, CDR2 FQGTGA. V was clipped by 5 bases and J by 4 bases; unmatched bases: 10. Here the CDR3 reads CASSENGGQVGNTIYF. The CDR3 nucleotides are TGTGCCAGCAGCGAGAATGGGGGACAGGTCGGAAACACCATATATTTT.

This sequence joins TRBV5-6 and TRBJ2-7; 9 bases match TRBD1. Germline V CDR1 and CDR2: SGHDT, YYEEEE. The CDR3 is 15 amino acids. Trimming took 4 bases from V and 5 from J; bases not matched to a gene: 10. The CDR3 nucleotides are TGTGCCAGCAGCCCAACGGGGGGACAGGGAGACGAGCAGTACTTC. It is translated as CASSPTGGQGDEQYF.

The chain combines TRBV19 with TRBJ1-6, with D hard to call. Trimming pared 3 bases from V and 7 bases from J, leaving 16 bases between. Germline V gene sequence: CDR1 LNHDA, CDR2 SQIVND (reference sequence). The CDR3 length is 16 residues. The CDR3 nucleotides read TGTGCCAGTAGTATGGGCGGTCGCGGGGTAAATTCACCCCTCCACTTT. Encoded protein: CASSMGGRGVNSPLHF. Using reference TRBV19 and TRBJ1-6 for the parts outside the CDR3, the full variable domain is DGGITQSPKYLFRKEGQNVTLSCEQNLNHDAMYWYRQDPGQGLRLIYYSQIVNDFQKGDIAEGYSVSREKKESFPLTVTSAQKNPTAFYLCASSMGGRGVNSPLHFGNGTRLTVT.

The gene calls are TRBV27 and TRBJ1-2; TRBD1 agrees at 7 bases. After removal of 4 bases from V and 0 bases from J, the junction contained 8 bases not matched to a gene. The CDR3 consists of 16 residues. Per germline, CDR1 MNHEY and CDR2 SMNVEV (reference sequence). CDR3 residues: CASSSPRTGSNYGYTF. CDR3 sequence (DNA): TGTGCCAGCAGTTCCCCTCGGACAGGCTCTAACTATGGCTACACCTTC.

The V gene is TRBV19, the J gene TRBJ1-2; D call uncertain. The germline V gene has CDR1 LNHDA and CDR2 SQIVND (reference sequence). V lost 6 bases, J lost 2 bases, and 10 bases lay in between. The CDR3 is 13 residues long. CDR3 DNA sequence: TGTGCCAGTAGGGGGAGAGAGAACTATGGCTACACCTTC. Residues: CASRGRENYGYTF. The whole variable domain, remainder taken from reference TRBV19 and TRBJ1-2, is DGGITQSPKYLFRKEGQNVTLSCEQNLNHDAMYWYRQDPGQGLRLIYYSQIVNDFQKGDIAEGYSVSREKKESFPLTVTSAQKNPTAFYLCASRGRENYGYTFGSGTRLTVV.

The rearrangement links TRBV7-8 to TRBJ1-4; D possibly corresponds to TRBD1 (5 bases). Germline CDR1 and CDR2: SGHVS and FQNEAQ. CDR3 length equals 13 residues. Trimming cost V 6 bases and J 10 bases, with 15 bases left between them. In DNA, the CDR3 is TGTGCCAGCAGTGGGGGGATCACTGGAAAACTGTTTTTT. Its translation is CASSGGITGKLFF.

This CDR3 reads CASNAQGLYSGANVLTF. For the CDR3, the DNA is TGTGCCAGCAACGCTCAGGGTCTCTACTCTGGGGCCAACGTCCTGACTTTC. The rearrangement links TRBV7-2 to TRBJ2-6; tentatively, D is TRBD1 (5 bases). This CDR3 comprises 17 residues. CDR1 is SGHTA and CDR2 is FQGNSA in the germline V gene. Trimming stripped 7 bases from V and 0 bases from J, with 16 bases between. Together with reference TRBV7-2 and TRBJ2-6, the CDR3 gives the full variable domain: GAGVSQSPSNKVTEKGKDVELRCDPISGHTALYWYRQSLGQGLEFLIYFQGNSAPDKSGLPSDRFSAERTGGSVSTLTIQRTQQEDSAVYLCASNAQGLYSGANVLTFGAGSRLTVL.

The chain recombines TRBV29-1 with TRBJ2-5; 8 bases match TRBD1. Trimming removed 4 bases from V and 5 bases from J; junction bases left unmatched: 6. CDR1 is SQVTM, CDR2 ANQGSEA, per germline. CDR3 length: 13 amino acids. The CDR3 here is CSVGGQGGETQYF. The CDR3 DNA sequence: TGCAGCGTTGGAGGACAGGGCGGGGAGACCCAGTACTTC.

The chain is built from TRBV7-3 and TRBJ1-1, with D perhaps TRBD1 (5 bases). V was cut by 4 bases and J by 4 bases, with 10 bases left in between. Germline V gene data show CDR1 as SGHTA and CDR2 as FQGTGA. CDR3 length: 13 amino acids. CDR3 nucleotides: TGTGCCAGCAGCTCGGGGGGGGGCACTGAAGCTTTCTTT. Its protein is CASSSGGGTEAFF.

The chain uses TRBV6-1 and TRBJ2-7; 7 positions agree with TRBD1. CDR3 length equals 14 residues. J gave up 2 bases and V 5 bases, and 6 bases lay outside the gene matches. The germline V gene encodes CDR1 MNHNS and CDR2 SASEGT. The CDR3 spells CASSMTGIPYEQYF. The CDR3 DNA follows: TGTGCCAGCAGTATGACAGGGATCCCCTACGAGCAGTACTTC.

The J gene is TRBJ1-5, the V gene TRBV7-2; D not resolved. The germline V gene encodes CDR1 SGHTA and CDR2 FQGNSA. V was clipped by 1 base and J by 8 bases, with 9 bases between them. This CDR3 is built from 13 residues. This CDR3 reads CASSLVSTEPQHF. DNA for the CDR3: TGTGCCAGCAGCTTAGTTTCTACGGAGCCCCAGCATTTT.

The chain carries TRBV9 and TRBJ1-5; 9 positions agree with TRBD1. This CDR3 has 14 residues. Germline assignment: CDR1 SGDLS and CDR2 YYNGEE. Trimming took 4 bases from V and 7 from J; bases not matched to a gene: 6. CDR3 bases: TGTGCCAGCAGCCCGGGACAGGGAGGCCAGCCCCAGCATTTT. Translated: CASSPGQGGQPQHF.

The rearrangement joins TRBV6-1 to TRBJ2-6; 9 bases line up with TRBD1. The germline gives CDR1 MNHNS, CDR2 SASEGT. The CDR3 loop spans 18 amino acids. The J segment lost 0 bases and the V segment lost 4 bases, leaving 7 bases of the junction unmatched. The CDR3 is CASSARTGVSSGANVLTF. In DNA form, the CDR3 reads TGTGCCAGCAGTGCCCGGACAGGGGTAAGCTCTGGGGCCAACGTCCTGACTTTC.